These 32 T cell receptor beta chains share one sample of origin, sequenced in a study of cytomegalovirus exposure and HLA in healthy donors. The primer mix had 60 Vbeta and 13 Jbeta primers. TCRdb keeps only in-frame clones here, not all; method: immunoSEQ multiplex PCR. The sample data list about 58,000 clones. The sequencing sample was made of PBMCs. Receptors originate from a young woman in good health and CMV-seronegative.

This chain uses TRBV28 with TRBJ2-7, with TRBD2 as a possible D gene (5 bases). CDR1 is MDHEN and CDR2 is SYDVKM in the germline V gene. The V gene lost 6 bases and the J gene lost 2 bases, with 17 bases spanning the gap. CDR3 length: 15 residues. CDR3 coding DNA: TGTGCCAGCAGCCTCTATGGAGCGGCAACCTACGAGCAGTACTTC. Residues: CASSLYGAATYEQYF.

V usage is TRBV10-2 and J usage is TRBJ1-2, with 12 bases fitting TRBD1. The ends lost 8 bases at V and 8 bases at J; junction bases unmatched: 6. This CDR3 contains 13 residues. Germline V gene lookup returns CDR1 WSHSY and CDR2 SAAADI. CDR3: CASLGQGAGGYTF. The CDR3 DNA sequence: TGCGCCAGCCTGGGACAGGGGGCCGGCGGCTACACCTTC.

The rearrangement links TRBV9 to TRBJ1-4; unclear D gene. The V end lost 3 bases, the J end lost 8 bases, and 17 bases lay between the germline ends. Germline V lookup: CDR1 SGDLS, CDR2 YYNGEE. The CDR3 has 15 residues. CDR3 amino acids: CASSGPGGFREKLFF. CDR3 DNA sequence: TGTGCCAGCAGCGGCCCGGGCGGGTTTCGGGAAAAACTGTTTTTT.

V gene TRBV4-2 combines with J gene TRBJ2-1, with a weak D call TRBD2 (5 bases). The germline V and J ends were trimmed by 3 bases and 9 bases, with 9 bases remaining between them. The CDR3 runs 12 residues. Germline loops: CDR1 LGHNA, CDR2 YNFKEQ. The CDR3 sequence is CASSHSGLEQFF. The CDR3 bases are TGTGCCAGCAGCCACAGCGGTCTTGAGCAGTTCTTC.

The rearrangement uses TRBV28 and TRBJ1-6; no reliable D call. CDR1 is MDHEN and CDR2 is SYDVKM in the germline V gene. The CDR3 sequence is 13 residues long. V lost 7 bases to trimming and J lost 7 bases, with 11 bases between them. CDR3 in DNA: TGTGCCAGCACGATACAGCCAAATTCACCCCTCCACTTT. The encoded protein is CASTIQPNSPLHF.

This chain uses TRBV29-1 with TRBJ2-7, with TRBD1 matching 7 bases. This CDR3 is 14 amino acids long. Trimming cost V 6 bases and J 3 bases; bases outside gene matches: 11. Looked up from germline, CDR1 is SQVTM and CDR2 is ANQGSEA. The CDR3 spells CSVGAQGVYYEQYF. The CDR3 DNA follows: TGCAGCGTCGGCGCGCAGGGGGTATACTACGAGCAGTACTTC.

For the CDR3, the DNA is TGCGCCAGCAGCTTGGAACAGGGTGCTCGTGGCTACACCTTC. This sequence encodes CASSLEQGARGYTF. The J gene is TRBJ1-2, the V gene TRBV5-1, with D tentatively TRBD1 (6 bases). V lost 0 bases to trimming and J lost 7 bases, with 13 bases between them. Germline V gene sequence: CDR1 SGHRS, CDR2 YFSETQ. The CDR3 has 14 residues.

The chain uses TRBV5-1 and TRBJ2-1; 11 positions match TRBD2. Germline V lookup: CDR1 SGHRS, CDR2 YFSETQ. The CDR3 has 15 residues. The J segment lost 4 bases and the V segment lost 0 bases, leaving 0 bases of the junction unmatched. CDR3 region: CASSLGLAGYNEQFF. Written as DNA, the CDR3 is TGCGCCAGCAGCTTGGGACTAGCGGGGTACAATGAGCAGTTCTTC.

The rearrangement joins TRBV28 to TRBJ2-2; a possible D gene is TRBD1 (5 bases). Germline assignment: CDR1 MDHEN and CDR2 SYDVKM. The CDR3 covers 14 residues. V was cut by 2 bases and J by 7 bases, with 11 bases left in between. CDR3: CASSLIQGGGELFF. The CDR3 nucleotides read TGTGCCAGCAGTTTAATCCAGGGCGGCGGGGAGCTGTTTTTT.

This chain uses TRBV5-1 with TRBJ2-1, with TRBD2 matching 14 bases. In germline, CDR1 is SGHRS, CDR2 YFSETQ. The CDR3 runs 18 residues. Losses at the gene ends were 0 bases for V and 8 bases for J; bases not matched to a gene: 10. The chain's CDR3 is CASSLVGLAGGARDEQFF. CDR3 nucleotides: TGCGCCAGCAGCTTGGTTGGACTAGCGGGAGGAGCTCGGGATGAGCAGTTCTTC.

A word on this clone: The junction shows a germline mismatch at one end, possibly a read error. This CDR3 is CASREGTLSNQPQHF. The DNA for the CDR3 is TGTGCCAGCAGGGAAGGGACACTTAGCAATCAGCCCCAGCATTTT. This rearrangement joins TRBV6-1 to TRBJ1-5; a weak D match, TRBD1 (6 bases). Per germline, CDR1 MNHNS and CDR2 SASEGT. This CDR3 comprises 15 residues.

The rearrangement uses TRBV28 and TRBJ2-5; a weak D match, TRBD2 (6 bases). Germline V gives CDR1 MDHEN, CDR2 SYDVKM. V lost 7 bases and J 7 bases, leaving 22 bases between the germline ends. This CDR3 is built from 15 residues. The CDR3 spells CASTSLGGAGRTQYF. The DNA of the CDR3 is TGTGCCAGCACCAGTTTGGGCGGGGCGGGACGGACCCAGTACTTC.

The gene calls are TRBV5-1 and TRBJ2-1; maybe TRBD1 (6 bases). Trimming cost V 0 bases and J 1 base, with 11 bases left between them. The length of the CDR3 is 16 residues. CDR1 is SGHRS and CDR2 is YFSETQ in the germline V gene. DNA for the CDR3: TGCGCCAGCAGCTTGGTGTGGGACAAGTCCTACAATGAGCAGTTCTTC. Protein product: CASSLVWDKSYNEQFF.

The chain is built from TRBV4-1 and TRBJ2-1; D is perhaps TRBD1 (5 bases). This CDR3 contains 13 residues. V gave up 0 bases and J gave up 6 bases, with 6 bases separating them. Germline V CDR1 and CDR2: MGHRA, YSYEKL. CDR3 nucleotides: TGCGCCAGCAGCCAAGACAGGGTCAATGAGCAGTTCTTC. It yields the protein CASSQDRVNEQFF.

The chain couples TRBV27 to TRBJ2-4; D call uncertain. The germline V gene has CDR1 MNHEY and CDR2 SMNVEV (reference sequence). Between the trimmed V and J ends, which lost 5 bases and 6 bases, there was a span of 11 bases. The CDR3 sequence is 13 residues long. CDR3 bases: TGTGCCAGCAGTCCCGGCAGGTCAAACATTCAGTACTTC. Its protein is CASSPGRSNIQYF.

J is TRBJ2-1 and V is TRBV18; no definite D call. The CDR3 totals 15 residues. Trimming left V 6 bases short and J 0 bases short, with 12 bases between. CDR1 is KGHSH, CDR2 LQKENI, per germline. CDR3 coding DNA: TGTGCCAGCTCGCGTACTGTTAGCTCCTACAATGAGCAGTTCTTC. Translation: CASSRTVSSYNEQFF.

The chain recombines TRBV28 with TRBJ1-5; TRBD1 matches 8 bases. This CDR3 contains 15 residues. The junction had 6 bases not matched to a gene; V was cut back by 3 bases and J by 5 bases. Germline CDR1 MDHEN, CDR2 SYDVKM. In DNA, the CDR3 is TGTGCCAGCAGTTTGACAGGGGCTCGAGATCAGCCCCAGCATTTT. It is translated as CASSLTGARDQPQHF.

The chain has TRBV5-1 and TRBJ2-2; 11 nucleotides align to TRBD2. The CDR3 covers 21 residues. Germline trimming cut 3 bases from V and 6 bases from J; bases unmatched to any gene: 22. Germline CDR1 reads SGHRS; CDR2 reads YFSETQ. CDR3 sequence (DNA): TGCGCCAGCAGCTATACCCTCCAGGGGGCGAAAGGACTAGCGGGTGCCGGGGAGCTGTTTTTT. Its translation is CASSYTLQGAKGLAGAGELFF.

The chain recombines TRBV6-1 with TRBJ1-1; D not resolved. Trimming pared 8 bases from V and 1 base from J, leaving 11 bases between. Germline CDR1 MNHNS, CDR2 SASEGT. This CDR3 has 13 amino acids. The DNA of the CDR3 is TGTGCCAGCGGGCAAGGAGGGAACACTGAAGCTTTCTTT. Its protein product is CASGQGGNTEAFF.

The CDR3, as DNA: TGTGCCAGCAGCCGGGACAGAATTCAGTCACCCCTCCACTTT. It codes for CASSRDRIQSPLHF. V usage is TRBV6-5 and J usage is TRBJ1-6, with 7 bases matching TRBD1. Per germline, CDR1 MNHEY and CDR2 SVGAGI. The CDR3 runs 14 residues. The ends lost 6 bases at V and 10 bases at J; junction bases unmatched: 9.

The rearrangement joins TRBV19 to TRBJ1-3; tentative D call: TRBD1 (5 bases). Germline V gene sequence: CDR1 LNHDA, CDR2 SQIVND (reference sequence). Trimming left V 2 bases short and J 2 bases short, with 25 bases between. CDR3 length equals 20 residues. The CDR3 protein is CASSIPLSPRDGLTGNTIYF. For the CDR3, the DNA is TGTGCCAGTAGTATACCCCTAAGCCCCAGGGACGGACTAACTGGAAACACCATATATTTT.

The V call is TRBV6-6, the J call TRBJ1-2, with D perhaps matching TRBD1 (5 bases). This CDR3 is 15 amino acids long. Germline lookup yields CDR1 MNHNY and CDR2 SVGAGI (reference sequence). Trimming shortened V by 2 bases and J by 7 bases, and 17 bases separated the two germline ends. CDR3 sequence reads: CASSYVAGSRPGYTF. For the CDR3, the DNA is TGTGCCAGCAGTTACGTGGCAGGGTCGAGGCCTGGCTACACCTTC.

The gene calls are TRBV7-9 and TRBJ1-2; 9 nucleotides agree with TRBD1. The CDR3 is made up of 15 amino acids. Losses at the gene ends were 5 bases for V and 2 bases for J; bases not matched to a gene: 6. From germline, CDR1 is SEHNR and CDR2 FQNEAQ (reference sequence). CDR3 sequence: CASSPQGAQNYGYTF. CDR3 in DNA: TGTGCCAGCAGCCCACAGGGGGCTCAGAACTATGGCTACACCTTC.

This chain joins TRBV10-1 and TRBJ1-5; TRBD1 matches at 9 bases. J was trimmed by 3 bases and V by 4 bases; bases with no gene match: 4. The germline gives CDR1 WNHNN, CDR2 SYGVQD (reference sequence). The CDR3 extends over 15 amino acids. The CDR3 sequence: CASSGGTGYNQPQHF. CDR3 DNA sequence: TGCGCCAGCAGTGGAGGGACAGGGTACAATCAGCCCCAGCATTTT.

The CDR3 here is CASSIRTGYQPQHF. CDR3 coding DNA: TGTGCCAGTAGTATTAGGACAGGGTATCAGCCCCAGCATTTT. V gene TRBV19 combines with J gene TRBJ1-5; TRBD1 agrees at 8 bases. The germline V gene has CDR1 LNHDA and CDR2 SQIVND (reference sequence). The V segment lost 3 bases and the J segment 5 bases; nucleotides outside the gene matches: 3. The CDR3 is 14 residues long.

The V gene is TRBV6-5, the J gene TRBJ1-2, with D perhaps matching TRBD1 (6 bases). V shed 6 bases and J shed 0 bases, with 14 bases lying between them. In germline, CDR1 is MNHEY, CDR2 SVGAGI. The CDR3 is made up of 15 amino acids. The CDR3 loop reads CASRRQVLANYGYTF. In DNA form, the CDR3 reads TGTGCCAGCAGAAGACAGGTCCTAGCTAACTATGGCTACACCTTC.

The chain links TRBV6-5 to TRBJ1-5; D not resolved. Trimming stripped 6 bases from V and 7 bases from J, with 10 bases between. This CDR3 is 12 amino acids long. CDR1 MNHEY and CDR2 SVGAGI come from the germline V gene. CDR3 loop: CASSDSTQPQHF. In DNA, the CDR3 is TGTGCCAGCAGCGACTCGACGCAGCCCCAGCATTTT.

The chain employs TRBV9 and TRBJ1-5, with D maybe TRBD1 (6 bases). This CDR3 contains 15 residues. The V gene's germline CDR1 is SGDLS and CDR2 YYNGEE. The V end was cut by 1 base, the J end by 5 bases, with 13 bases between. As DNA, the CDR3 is TGTGCCAGCAGCGTACTACAGGGTAAGGATCAGCCCCAGCATTTT. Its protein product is CASSVLQGKDQPQHF.

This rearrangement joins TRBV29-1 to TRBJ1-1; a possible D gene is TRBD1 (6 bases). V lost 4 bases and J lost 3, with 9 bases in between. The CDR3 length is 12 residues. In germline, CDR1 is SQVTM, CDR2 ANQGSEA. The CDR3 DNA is TGCAGCGTTGGCCCAGGGGACACTGAAGCTTTCTTT. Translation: CSVGPGDTEAFF. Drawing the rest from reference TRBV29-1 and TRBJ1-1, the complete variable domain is SAVISQKPSRDICQRGTSLTIQCQVDSQVTMMFWYRQQPGQSLTLIATANQGSEATYESGFVIDKFPISRPNLTFSTLTVSNMSPEDSSIYLCSVGPGDTEAFFGQGTRLTVV.

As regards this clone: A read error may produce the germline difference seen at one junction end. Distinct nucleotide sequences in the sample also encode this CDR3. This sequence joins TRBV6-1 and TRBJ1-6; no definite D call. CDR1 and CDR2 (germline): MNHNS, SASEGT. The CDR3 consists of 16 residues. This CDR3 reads CASSEFIKRNNSPLHF. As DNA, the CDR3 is TGTGCCAGCAGTGAATTCATTAAGCGAAATAATTCACCCCTACACTTT.

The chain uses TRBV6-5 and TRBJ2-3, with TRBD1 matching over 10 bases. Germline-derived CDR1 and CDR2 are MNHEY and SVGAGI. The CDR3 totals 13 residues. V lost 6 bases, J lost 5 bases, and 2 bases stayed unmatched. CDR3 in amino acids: CASSWTGGDTQYF. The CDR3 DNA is TGTGCCAGCAGCTGGACAGGGGGAGATACGCAGTATTTT.

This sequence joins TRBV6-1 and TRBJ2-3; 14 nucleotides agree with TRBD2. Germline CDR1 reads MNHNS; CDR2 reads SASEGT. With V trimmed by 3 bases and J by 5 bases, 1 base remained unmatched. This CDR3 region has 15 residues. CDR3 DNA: TGTGCCAGCAGTGAGACTAGCGGGGGGGTAGATACGCAGTATTTT. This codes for CASSETSGGVDTQYF.